Shown below are 23 T cell receptor beta chains from a single sample sequenced in a study of blood T cells in healthy people across ages. Together with a sample-barcoded 5' primer, a J-beta primer mix was included in a second PCR lasting about 7 to 11 cycles. A single record per CDR3 protein comes from TCRdb applying MiXCR to the 5' RACE reads. The sample has approximately 940,000 distinct CDR3 sequences, about 48% seen once. Sequencing input: blood. Every receptor here comes from a man aged 25-45 years in good health.

The V gene is TRBV25-1, the J gene TRBJ1-2, with D perhaps matching TRBD1 (5 bases). The V end lost 1 base, the J end lost 7 bases, and 7 bases lay between the germline ends. The CDR3 is 12 amino acids. Germline assignment: CDR1 MGHDK and CDR2 SYGVNS. Written as DNA, the CDR3 is TGTGCCAGCAGTGAATCTAGGGGTGGCTACACCTTC. It specifies CASSESRGGYTF.

On this clonotype: This clone may be a read error of a much larger clone one base away. V usage is TRBV4-1 and J usage is TRBJ2-1; the D is unclear. The V end lost 1 base, the J end lost 2 bases, and 12 bases lay between the germline ends. Per the germline V gene, CDR1 is MGHRA and CDR2 is YSYEKL. This CDR3 has 16 amino acids. The CDR3 region is CASSQAGRATYNEQFF. The CDR3 DNA sequence: TGCGCCAGCAGCCAAGCCGGGCGAGCGACCTACAATGAGCAGTTCTTC.

On this clonotype: The junction departs from the called germline gene at one end, perhaps through a read error. The J gene is TRBJ2-7, the V gene TRBV18; 7 bases map to TRBD1. Germline CDR1 reads KGHSH; CDR2 reads LQKENI. CDR3 length equals 15 residues. CDR3 region: CASSPVLGGSYERYF. The CDR3 DNA sequence: TGTGCCAGCTCACCGGTCCTAGGGGGCTCCTACGAGCGGTACTTC. Combining the CDR3 with reference TRBV18 and TRBJ2-7 gives the whole variable domain NAGVMQNPRHLVRRRGQEARLRCSPMKGHSHVYWYRQLPEEGLKFMVYLQKENIIDESGMPKERFSAEFPKEGPSILRIQQVVRGDSAAYFCASSPVLGGSYERYFGPGTRLTVT.

A remark on this clonotype: Germline and junction disagree at one end, which may indicate a read error. The chain combines TRBV25-1 with TRBJ2-3; 8 positions match TRBD2. The CDR3 spans 14 residues. Germline V CDR1 and CDR2: MGHDK, SYGVNS. The CDR3 nucleotides are TGTGCCAGCAAGGAACGGGGGGGAACAGAGACGCAGTATTTT. Amino acids: CASKERGGTETQYF. The full variable domain, its missing parts supplied by reference TRBV25-1 and TRBJ2-3, is EADIYQTPRYLVIGTGKKITLECSQTMGHDKMYWYQQDPGMELHLIHYSYGVNSTEKGDLSSESTVSRIRTEHFPLTLESARPSHTSQYLCASKERGGTETQYFGPGTRLTVL.

V and J are TRBV6-5 and TRBJ2-7; D gene unclear. The CDR3 runs to 11 residues. V was pared by 4 bases and J by 7 bases, with 8 bases between. Germline CDR1 MNHEY, CDR2 SVGAGI. CDR3 coding DNA: TGTGCCAGCAGTTCATTTAATGAGCAGTACTTC. Its protein product is CASSSFNEQYF.

The V and J genes are TRBV5-1 and TRBJ2-5, with D unclear. Deletions cut 0 bases from V and 1 base from J, with 13 bases between. Germline V gene lookup returns CDR1 SGHRS and CDR2 YFSETQ. The CDR3 has 16 amino acids. CDR3: CASSLGWALTQETQYF. For the CDR3, the DNA is TGCGCCAGCAGCTTGGGTTGGGCACTTACCCAAGAGACCCAGTACTTC.

The chain uses TRBV28 and TRBJ2-1; 8 nucleotides line up with TRBD2. Germline assignment: CDR1 MDHEN and CDR2 SYDVKM. With V trimmed by 6 bases and J by 8 bases, 12 bases remained unmatched. CDR3 length: 15 residues. The CDR3 sequence is CASRLTGGGNDEQFF. The CDR3 DNA follows: TGTGCCAGCAGGCTGACTGGCGGGGGGAACGATGAGCAGTTCTTC.

The chain employs TRBV6-2 or TRBV6-3 and TRBJ1-2; D is ambiguous. Germline CDR1 reads MNHEY; CDR2 reads SVGEGT. V dropped 6 bases and J dropped 10 bases, with 12 bases sitting between them. The CDR3 has 11 amino acids. The DNA for the CDR3 is TGTGCCAGCAGCCAAGCACGCGACTACACCTTC. Translated: CASSQARDYTF.

The rearrangement uses TRBV24-1 and TRBJ1-2; no definite D call. CDR3 length: 15 residues. Trimming pared 4 bases from V and 4 bases from J, leaving 15 bases between. Germline V gene sequence: CDR1 KGHDR, CDR2 SFDVKD. This CDR3 reads CATSDPRAVGYGYTF. The CDR3 coding sequence is TGTGCCACCAGTGACCCCCGGGCAGTCGGCTATGGCTACACCTTC.

This sequence joins TRBV15 and TRBJ2-7; 7 bases match TRBD2. The CDR3 is made up of 15 amino acids. Germline assignment: CDR1 LNHNV and CDR2 YYDKDF (reference sequence). Trimming at V came to 5 bases and at J to 2 bases, leaving 9 bases not matched to a gene. The chain's CDR3 is CATSGGGMSPYEQYF. CDR3 DNA: TGTGCCACCAGCGGGGGGGGAATGTCTCCCTACGAGCAGTACTTC.

The chain combines TRBV4-1 with TRBJ2-1; D is undetermined. Germline V CDR1 and CDR2: MGHRA, YSYEKL. V gave up 3 bases and J gave up 3 bases, with 18 bases separating them. The CDR3 is 17 amino acids. The CDR3 region is CASSHSLSTGDYNEQFF. The CDR3 bases are TGCGCCAGCAGCCACAGTTTATCTACTGGGGACTACAATGAGCAGTTCTTC.

This clonotype was seen a few times. The rearrangement joins TRBV4-1 to TRBJ1-5; the D is unclear. CDR3 length: 18 residues. V was pared by 0 bases and J by 2 bases, with 17 bases between. Germline V CDR1 and CDR2: MGHRA, YSYEKL. The CDR3, as DNA: TGCGCCAGCAGCCAAGAGGGCAGTCTGGCCACTGGCAATCAGCCCCAGCATTTT. Residues: CASSQEGSLATGNQPQHF.

The chain carries TRBV4-2 and TRBJ1-2; D is perhaps TRBD1 (6 bases). Trimming stripped 4 bases from V and 1 base from J, with 13 bases between. The CDR3 runs to 15 residues. Germline CDR1 and CDR2: LGHNA and YNFKEQ. The CDR3 sequence: CASSLAGTHNYGYTF. Written as DNA, the CDR3 is TGTGCCAGCAGCCTTGCAGGGACACATAACTATGGCTACACCTTC.

The chain employs TRBV29-1 and TRBJ1-1; 9 bases line up with TRBD1. V was clipped by 7 bases and J by 5 bases; unmatched bases: 8. CDR1 and CDR2 from the germline V gene are SQVTM and ANQGSEA. This CDR3 comprises 13 residues. The CDR3, as DNA: TGCAGCGGGGGACAGGGAGTATGGACTGAAGCTTTCTTT. This sequence encodes CSGGQGVWTEAFF.

The rearrangement joins TRBV20-1 to TRBJ2-7; D tentatively fits TRBD1 or TRBD2 (5 bases each). Looked up from germline, CDR1 is DFQATT and CDR2 is SNEGSKA (reference sequence). V dropped 5 bases and J dropped 7 bases, with 12 bases sitting between them. CDR3 length equals 11 residues. The chain's CDR3 is CSAARGQEQYF. The DNA for the CDR3 is TGCAGTGCTGCGAGGGGCCAGGAGCAGTACTTC.

The chain carries TRBV12-3 or TRBV12-4 and TRBJ2-3; TRBD2 matches at 9 bases. The ends lost 6 bases at V and 3 bases at J; junction bases unmatched: 10. This CDR3 is 16 amino acids long. CDR3 amino acids: CASSRNSGGKTDTQYF. In nucleotides, the CDR3 is TGTGCCAGCAGCCGTAATAGCGGGGGAAAAACAGATACGCAGTATTTT.

With regard to this clonotype: A read error may be the cause here, since a much bigger clone is one base away. The final CDR3 position lacks the conserved phenylalanine or tryptophan, pointing to a likely read error. The rearrangement joins TRBV3-1 to TRBJ2-5; D uncertain. The end of the DNA is better explained by TRBJ2-7, so the J call may be wrong. Germline V lookup: CDR1 LGHDT, CDR2 YNNKEL (reference sequence). The CDR3 consists of 13 residues. The CDR3 sequence is CASSRWTDYEQYS. CDR3 DNA: TGTGCCAGCAGTAGATGGACGGACTACGAGCAGTACTCC.

There are a few counts of this clonotype. The V call is TRBV6-2 or TRBV6-3, the J call TRBJ2-6; D unresolved. V lost 5 bases and J 6 bases, leaving 2 bases between the germline ends. CDR1 is MNHEY and CDR2 is SVGEGT in the germline V gene. The CDR3 has 11 amino acids. The CDR3 coding sequence is TGTGCCAGCAGTCAGGCCAACGTCCTGACTTTC. This encodes CASSQANVLTF.

The genes are TRBV2 and TRBJ2-5; 10 nucleotides agree with TRBD1. The CDR3 is made up of 13 amino acids. Germline CDR1 reads SNHLY; CDR2 reads FYNNEI. V was clipped by 7 bases and J by 3 bases; unmatched bases: 2. This CDR3 reads CASMGQGKETQYF. The CDR3 bases are TGTGCCAGCATGGGACAGGGGAAAGAGACCCAGTACTTC.

The chain recombines TRBV12-3 or TRBV12-4 with TRBJ2-7; 7 bases are a match to TRBD1. With 6 bases clipped from V and 7 bases from J, the junction kept 18 bases outside the gene matches. CDR3 length equals 16 residues. The CDR3 DNA is TGTGCCAGCAGACATACAGGGGCCTTGATTCCTAGGGAGCAGTACTTC. It encodes CASRHTGALIPREQYF.

This chain joins TRBV10-3 and TRBJ1-2; 7 bases align to TRBD1. V was clipped by 6 bases and J by 8 bases; unmatched bases: 15. This CDR3 is built from 15 residues. CDR1 is ENHRY, CDR2 SYGVKD, per germline. In DNA form, the CDR3 reads TGTGCCATCAGAACCGGCACAGGGGCGTTTGGAGGCTACACCTTC. This translates into CAIRTGTGAFGGYTF.

The V call is TRBV5-6, the J call TRBJ1-5, with D possibly TRBD1 on 5 matching bases. This CDR3 is built from 14 residues. In germline, CDR1 is SGHDT, CDR2 YYEEEE. V lost 1 base and J lost 7, with 12 bases in between. CDR3 in amino acids: CASSLKAGGQPQHF. The CDR3 bases are TGTGCCAGCAGCTTGAAGGCCGGGGGACAGCCCCAGCATTTT. Drawing the rest from reference TRBV5-6 and TRBJ1-5, the complete variable domain is DAGVTQSPTHLIKTRGQQVTLRCSPKSGHDTVSWYQQALGQGPQFIFQYYEEEERQRGNFPDRFSGHQFPNYSSELNVNALLLGDSALYLCASSLKAGGQPQHFGDGTRLSIL.

CDR3 bases: TGCGCCAGCAGCCAAGGACAGGGGAACAACTATGGCTACACCTTC. This codes for CASSQGQGNNYGYTF. The chain has TRBV4-3 and TRBJ1-2; TRBD1 matches 8 bases. The germline V gene has CDR1 LGHNA and CDR2 YSLEER. V lost 1 base to trimming and J lost 2 bases; unmatched junction nucleotides: 3. This CDR3 has 15 amino acids.